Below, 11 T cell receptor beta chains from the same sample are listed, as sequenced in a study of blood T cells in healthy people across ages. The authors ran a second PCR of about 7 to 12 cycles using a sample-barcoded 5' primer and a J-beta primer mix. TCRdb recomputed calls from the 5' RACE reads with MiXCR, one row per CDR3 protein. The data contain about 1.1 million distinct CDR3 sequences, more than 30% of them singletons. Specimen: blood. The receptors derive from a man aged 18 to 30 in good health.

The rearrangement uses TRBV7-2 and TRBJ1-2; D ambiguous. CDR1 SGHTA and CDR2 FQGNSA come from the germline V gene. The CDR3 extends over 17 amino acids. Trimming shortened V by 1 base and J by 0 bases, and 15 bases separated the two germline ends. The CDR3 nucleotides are TGTGCCAGCAGCTTAGTGGAGGGTGGGATTTCTAACTATGGCTACACCTTC. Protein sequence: CASSLVEGGISNYGYTF.

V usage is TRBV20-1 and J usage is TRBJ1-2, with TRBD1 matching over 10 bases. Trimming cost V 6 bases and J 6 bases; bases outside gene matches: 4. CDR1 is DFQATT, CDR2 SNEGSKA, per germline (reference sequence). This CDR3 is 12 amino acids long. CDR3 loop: CSAGQGVDGYTF. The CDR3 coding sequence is TGCAGTGCCGGACAGGGGGTCGATGGCTACACCTTC.

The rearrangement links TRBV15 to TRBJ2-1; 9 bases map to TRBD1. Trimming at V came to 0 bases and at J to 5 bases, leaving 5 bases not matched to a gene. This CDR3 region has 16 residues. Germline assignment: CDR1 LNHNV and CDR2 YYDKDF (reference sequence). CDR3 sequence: CATSRDLWDRDNEQFF. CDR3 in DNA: TGTGCCACCAGCAGAGATTTATGGGACAGGGACAATGAGCAGTTCTTC.

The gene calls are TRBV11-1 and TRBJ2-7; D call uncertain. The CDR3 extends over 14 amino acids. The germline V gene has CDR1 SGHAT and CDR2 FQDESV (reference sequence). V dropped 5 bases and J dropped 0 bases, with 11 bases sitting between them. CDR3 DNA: TGTGCCAGCAGCGTAGAGCTACGCTCCTACGAGCAGTACTTC. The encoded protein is CASSVELRSYEQYF.

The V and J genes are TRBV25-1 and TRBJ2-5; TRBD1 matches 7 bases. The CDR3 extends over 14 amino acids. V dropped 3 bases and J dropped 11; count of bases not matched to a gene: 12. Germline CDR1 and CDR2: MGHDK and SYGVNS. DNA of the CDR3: TGTGCCAGCAGTGAGACAGGGTCCCGCAATGAGCAGTACTTC. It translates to CASSETGSRNEQYF. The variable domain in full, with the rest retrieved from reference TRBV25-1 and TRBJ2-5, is EADIYQTPRYLVIGTGKKITLECSQTMGHDKMYWYQQDPGMELHLIHYSYGVNSTEKGDLSSESTVSRIRTEHFPLTLESARPSHTSQYLCASSETGSRNEQYFGPGTRLLVL.

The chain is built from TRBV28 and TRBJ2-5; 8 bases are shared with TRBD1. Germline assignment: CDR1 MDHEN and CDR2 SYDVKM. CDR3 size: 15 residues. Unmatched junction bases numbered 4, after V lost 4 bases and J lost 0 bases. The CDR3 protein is CASSWTGRNQETQYF. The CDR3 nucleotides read TGTGCCAGCAGTTGGACAGGGCGTAACCAAGAGACCCAGTACTTC.

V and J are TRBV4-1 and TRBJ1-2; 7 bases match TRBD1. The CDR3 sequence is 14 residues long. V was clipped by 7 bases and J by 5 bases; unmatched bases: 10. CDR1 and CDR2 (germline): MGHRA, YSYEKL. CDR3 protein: CASIPTGPSYGYTF. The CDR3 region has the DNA TGCGCCAGCATCCCGACAGGGCCATCTTATGGCTACACCTTC.

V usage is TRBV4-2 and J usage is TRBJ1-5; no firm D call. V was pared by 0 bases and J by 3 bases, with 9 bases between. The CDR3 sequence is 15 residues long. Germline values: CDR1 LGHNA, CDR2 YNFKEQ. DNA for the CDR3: TGTGCCAGCAGCCAAGATGTACAGTACAATCAGCCCCAGCATTTT. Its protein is CASSQDVQYNQPQHF.

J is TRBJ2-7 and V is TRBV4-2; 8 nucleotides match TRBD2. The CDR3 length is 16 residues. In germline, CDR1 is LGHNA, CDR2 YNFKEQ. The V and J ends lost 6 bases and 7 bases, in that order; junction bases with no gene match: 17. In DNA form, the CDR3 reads TGTGCCAGCAGGCCCGGCGCGGGGGGCTCGGATGATGAGCAGTACTTC. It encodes CASRPGAGGSDDEQYF.

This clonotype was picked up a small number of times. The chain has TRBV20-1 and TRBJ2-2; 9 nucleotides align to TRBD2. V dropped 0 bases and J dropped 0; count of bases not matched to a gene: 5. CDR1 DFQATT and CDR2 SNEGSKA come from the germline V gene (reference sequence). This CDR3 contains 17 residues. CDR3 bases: TGCAGTGCTAGAGATGGACTAGCGCCTTCGAACACCGGGGAGCTGTTTTTT. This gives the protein CSARDGLAPSNTGELFF.

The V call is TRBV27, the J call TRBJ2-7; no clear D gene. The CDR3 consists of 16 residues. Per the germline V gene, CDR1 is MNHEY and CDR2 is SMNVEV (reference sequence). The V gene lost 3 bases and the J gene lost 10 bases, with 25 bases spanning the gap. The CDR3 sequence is CASSLRQGIARDIQYF. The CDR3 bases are TGTGCCAGCAGTTTGAGACAAGGGATTGCAAGAGATATCCAGTACTTC.